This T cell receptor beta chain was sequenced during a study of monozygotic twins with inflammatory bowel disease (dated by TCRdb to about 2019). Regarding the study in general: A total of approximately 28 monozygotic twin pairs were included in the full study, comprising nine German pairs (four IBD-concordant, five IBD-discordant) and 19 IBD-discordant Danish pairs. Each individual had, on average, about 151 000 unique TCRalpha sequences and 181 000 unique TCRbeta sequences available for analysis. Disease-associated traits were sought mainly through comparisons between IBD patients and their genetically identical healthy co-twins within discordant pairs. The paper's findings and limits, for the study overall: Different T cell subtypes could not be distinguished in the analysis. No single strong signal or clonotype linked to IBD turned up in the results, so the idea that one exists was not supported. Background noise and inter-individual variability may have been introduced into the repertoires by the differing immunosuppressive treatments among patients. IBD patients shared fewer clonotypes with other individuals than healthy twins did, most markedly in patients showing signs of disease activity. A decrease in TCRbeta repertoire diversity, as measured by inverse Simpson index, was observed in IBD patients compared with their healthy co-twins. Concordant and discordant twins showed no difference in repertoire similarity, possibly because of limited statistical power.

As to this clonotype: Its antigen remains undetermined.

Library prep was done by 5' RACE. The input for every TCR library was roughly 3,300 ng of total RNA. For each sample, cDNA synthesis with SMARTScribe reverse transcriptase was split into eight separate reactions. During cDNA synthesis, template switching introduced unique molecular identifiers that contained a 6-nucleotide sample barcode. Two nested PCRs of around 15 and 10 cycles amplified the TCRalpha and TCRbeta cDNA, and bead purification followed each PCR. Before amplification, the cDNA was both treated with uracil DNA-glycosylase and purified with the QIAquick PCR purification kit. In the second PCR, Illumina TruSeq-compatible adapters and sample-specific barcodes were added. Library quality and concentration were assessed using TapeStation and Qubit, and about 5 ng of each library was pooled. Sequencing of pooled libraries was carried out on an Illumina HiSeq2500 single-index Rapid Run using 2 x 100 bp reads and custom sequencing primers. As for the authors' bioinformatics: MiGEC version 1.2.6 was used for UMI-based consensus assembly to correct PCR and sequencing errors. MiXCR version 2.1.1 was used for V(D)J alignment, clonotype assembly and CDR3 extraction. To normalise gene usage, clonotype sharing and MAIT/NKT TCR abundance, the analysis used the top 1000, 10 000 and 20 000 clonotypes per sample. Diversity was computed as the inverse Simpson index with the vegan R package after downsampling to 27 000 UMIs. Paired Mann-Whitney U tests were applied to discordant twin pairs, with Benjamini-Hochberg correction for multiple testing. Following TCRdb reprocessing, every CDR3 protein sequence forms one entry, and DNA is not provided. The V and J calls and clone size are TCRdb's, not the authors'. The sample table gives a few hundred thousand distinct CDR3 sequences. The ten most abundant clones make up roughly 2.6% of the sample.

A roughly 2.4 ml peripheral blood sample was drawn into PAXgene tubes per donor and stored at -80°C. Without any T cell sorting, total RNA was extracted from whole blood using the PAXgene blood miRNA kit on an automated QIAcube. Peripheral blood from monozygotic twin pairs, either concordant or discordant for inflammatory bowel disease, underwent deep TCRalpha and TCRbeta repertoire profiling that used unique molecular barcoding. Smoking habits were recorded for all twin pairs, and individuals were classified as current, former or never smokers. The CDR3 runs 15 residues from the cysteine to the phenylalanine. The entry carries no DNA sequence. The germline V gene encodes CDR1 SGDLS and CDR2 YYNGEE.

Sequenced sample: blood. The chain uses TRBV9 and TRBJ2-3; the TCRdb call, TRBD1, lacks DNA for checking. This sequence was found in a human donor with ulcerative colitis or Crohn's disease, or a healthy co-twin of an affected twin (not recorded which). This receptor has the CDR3 CASSVGGDPTDTQYF.